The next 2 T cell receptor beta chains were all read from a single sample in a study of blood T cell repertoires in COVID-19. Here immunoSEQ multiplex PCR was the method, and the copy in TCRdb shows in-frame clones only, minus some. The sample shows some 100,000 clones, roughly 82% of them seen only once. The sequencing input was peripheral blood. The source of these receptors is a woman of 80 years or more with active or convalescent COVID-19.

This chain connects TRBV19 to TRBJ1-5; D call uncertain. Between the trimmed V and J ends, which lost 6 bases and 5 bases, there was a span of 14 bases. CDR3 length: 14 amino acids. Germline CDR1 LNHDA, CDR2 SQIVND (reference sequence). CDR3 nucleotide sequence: TGTGCCAGTAGCCCAGGCCCATCGGATCAGCCCCAGCATTTT. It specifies CASSPGPSDQPQHF.

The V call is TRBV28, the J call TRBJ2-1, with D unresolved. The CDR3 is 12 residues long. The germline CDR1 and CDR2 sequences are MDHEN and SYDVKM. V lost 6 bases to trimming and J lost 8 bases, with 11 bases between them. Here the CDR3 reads CASRHDGDEQFF. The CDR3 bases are TGTGCCAGCAGACACGACGGAGATGAGCAGTTCTTC.